The 4 T cell receptor beta chains in this list originate from one sample, sequenced in a study of vaccination and CD4 T cells after COVID-19 (dated by TCRdb to 2022 to 2024). The label giving this sample's treatment or condition can be read as: roughly 10-day PBMC culture with coronavirus spike peptide pools or control peptides (ViraFEST assay). What these receptors recognize is not known. Library preparation was by PCR. Sequencer: Illumina iSeq 100. TCR sequencing of DNA from cultured CD4+ T cells used the Oncomine TCR Beta short-read assay at the Johns Hopkins FTIC core. TCRdb passed the public sequencing reads through fastp at Q25 and MiXCR, retaining productive beta sequences. Under each unique CDR3 protein, matching rows form one entry showing the most common genes and DNA. The sample table shows roughly 15,000 distinct CDR3 sequences, and 40% to 60% are seen once. 11% to 15% of the sample rests with the top ten.

What was sequenced was CD4+ T cells from blood, cultured in vitro. The source of these receptors is a human donor who had recovered from COVID-19.

The rearrangement uses TRBV29-1 and TRBJ1-1, with TRBD1 as a possible D gene (5 bases). The V end was cut by 3 bases, the J end by 1 base, with 9 bases between. In germline, CDR1 is SQVTM, CDR2 ANQGSEA. The CDR3 runs to 13 residues. The CDR3 loop reads CSVDDSANTEAFF. CDR3 DNA sequence: TGCAGCGTTGACGACAGCGCGAACACTGAAGCTTTCTTT.

This sequence joins TRBV7-2 and TRBJ1-1; D not certain. Germline CDR1 reads SGHTA; CDR2 reads FQGNSA. The V end lost 6 bases, the J end lost 1 base, and 9 bases lay between the germline ends. The CDR3 is 13 amino acids. CDR3 protein: CASRPPGNTEAFF. CDR3 nucleotide sequence: TGTGCCAGCAGGCCGCCCGGGAACACTGAAGCTTTCTTT. Looking up the rest from reference TRBV7-2 and TRBJ1-1 gives the full variable domain: GAGVSQSPSNKVTEKGKDVELRCDPISGHTALYWYRQSLGQGLEFLIYFQGNSAPDKSGLPSDRFSAERTGGSVSTLTIQRTQQEDSAVYLCASRPPGNTEAFFGQGTRLTVV.

This clonotype was found a few times. The chain joins TRBV7-2 to TRBJ1-1; TRBD1 aligns across 8 bases. The CDR3 is 15 amino acids. Per germline, CDR1 SGHTA and CDR2 FQGNSA. The V segment lost 8 bases and the J segment 4 bases; nucleotides outside the gene matches: 12. This chain's CDR3 is CASSLRGRGGTEAFF. CDR3 nucleotide sequence: TGTGCCAGCTCACTCAGGGGGCGCGGGGGCACTGAAGCTTTCTTT.

The rearrangement joins TRBV20-1 to TRBJ1-4, with D possibly matching TRBD1 (6 bases). This CDR3 is 13 amino acids long. With 6 bases removed from V and 5 bases from J, the gap between germline ends came to 13 bases. In germline, CDR1 is DFQATT, CDR2 SNEGSKA (reference sequence). The CDR3 loop is CSAGGAGNEKLFF. CDR3 nucleotides: TGCAGTGCCGGGGGGGCTGGGAATGAAAAACTGTTTTTT.